This entry is about one T cell receptor (beta chain). Its antigen is undetermined. The data were taken from a study of blood T cells in healthy people across ages. Whole-study context: In model experiments, template switching was able to capture about one barcoded beta molecule for every two T cells that were present.

V lost 3 bases to trimming and J lost 9 bases; unmatched junction nucleotides: 11. The V gene's germline CDR1 is GTSNPN and CDR2 SVGIG (reference sequence). The CDR3 runs 14 residues. The use of a sample-barcoded 5' primer and a J-beta primer mix characterized a second PCR of roughly 6 to 11 cycles. Each cDNA was tagged by a template-switch adaptor containing 12 random nucleotides. TCRdb re-derived calls from the 5' RACE reads in MiXCR, one entry per CDR3 protein. This table has approximately 880,000 distinct CDR3 sequences, roughly 52% appearing once. Study-level points and caveats: Age advanced and TCR beta diversity per million T cells fell, roughly linearly.

Total RNA, at least 5.5 micrograms per sample, came from PBMCs. The receptor's source is a man in his thirties or forties in good health. The sample taken for sequencing was blood. The chain links TRBV30 to TRBJ2-1; 7 bases are shared with TRBD2. This CDR3 is CAWSPGPLASEQFF. The CDR3 nucleotides read TGTGCCTGGAGCCCCGGGCCACTAGCGAGTGAGCAGTTCTTC.